These 19 T cell receptor beta chains were all obtained from the same sample, sequenced in a study of cytomegalovirus exposure and HLA in healthy donors. Use of 60 Vbeta and 13 Jbeta primers characterized the PCR. Measured with immunoSEQ multiplex PCR; TCRdb has only the in-frame clones, and not every one. The table records about 89,000 clones, approximately 89% of them present only once. What was sequenced was PBMCs. Receptors originate from a man aged 25-45 years in good health and CMV-seropositive.

The rearrangement uses TRBV28 and TRBJ2-7, with 11 bases matching TRBD1. The CDR3 totals 16 residues. The J segment lost 3 bases and the V segment lost 2 bases, leaving 6 bases of the junction unmatched. CDR1 and CDR2 from the germline V gene are MDHEN and SYDVKM. The CDR3 DNA is TGTGCCAGCAGTTTAGCCGGGACAGGGGGTTTCTACGAGCAGTACTTC. Protein sequence: CASSLAGTGGFYEQYF.

The rearrangement uses TRBV10-3 and TRBJ1-2, with 12 bases identical to TRBD1. The CDR3 runs to 14 residues. In germline, CDR1 is ENHRY, CDR2 SYGVKD. The V and J ends lost 6 bases and 2 bases, in that order; junction bases with no gene match: 1. CDR3: CAIRGQGANYGYTF. Here the CDR3 DNA reads TGTGCCATCAGGGGACAGGGGGCAAACTATGGCTACACCTTC.

The gene calls are TRBV27 and TRBJ1-1; D ambiguous. CDR3 size: 13 residues. Per the germline V gene, CDR1 is MNHEY and CDR2 is SMNVEV (reference sequence). Trimming cost V 0 bases and J 4 bases, with 6 bases left between them. The CDR3 nucleotides are TGTGCCAGCAGTTTATCGCGTGGCACTGAAGCTTTCTTT. Translated: CASSLSRGTEAFF.

This chain connects TRBV9 to TRBJ2-1, with 15 bases that match TRBD2. Germline-derived CDR1 and CDR2 are SGDLS and YYNGEE. The CDR3 has 17 amino acids. V lost 3 bases to trimming and J lost 4 bases; unmatched junction nucleotides: 5. DNA for the CDR3: TGTGCCAGCAGCGACGGGACTAGCGGGAGGTTATACAATGAGCAGTTCTTC. It codes for CASSDGTSGRLYNEQFF. The full variable domain, in which reference TRBV9 and TRBJ2-1 provide the parts outside the CDR3, is DSGVTQTPKHLITATGQRVTLRCSPRSGDLSVYWYQQSLDQGLQFLIQYYNGEERAKGNILERFSAQQFPDLHSELNLSSLELGDSALYFCASSDGTSGRLYNEQFFGPGTRLTVL.

The table lists this clone with a count of one. The DNA of the CDR3 is TGTGCCAGCACCTCTCCCGGGGTTGGGGTGGCCGAGCAGTACTTC. It specifies CASTSPGVGVAEQYF. The chain has TRBV28 and TRBJ2-7, with D possibly TRBD2 on 5 matching bases. The CDR3 has 15 residues. V was trimmed by 7 bases and J by 6 bases, leaving 22 bases between them. From germline, CDR1 is MDHEN and CDR2 SYDVKM. Filled out from reference TRBV28 and TRBJ2-7, the complete variable domain reads DVKVTQSSRYLVKRTGEKVFLECVQDMDHENMFWYRQDPGLGLRLIYFSYDVKMKEKGDIPEGYSVSREKKERFSLILESASTNQTSMYLCASTSPGVGVAEQYFGPGTRLTVT.

DNA of the CDR3: TGTGCCAGTAGTATGGAGACAGGGAGTCCCGGGGAGCTGTTTTTT. Its protein is CASSMETGSPGELFF. The V gene is TRBV19, the J gene TRBJ2-2; 7 bases agree with TRBD1. The CDR3 spans 15 residues. V lost 3 bases and J lost 6; bases outside the gene matches: 7. CDR1 and CDR2 from the germline V gene are LNHDA and SQIVND (reference sequence).

The V call is TRBV7-2, the J call TRBJ2-7; D not resolved. Germline CDR1 SGHTA, CDR2 FQGNSA. With 2 bases removed from V and 3 bases from J, the gap between germline ends came to 14 bases. This CDR3 has 15 residues. The CDR3 loop is CASSLTLLLNYEQYF. The CDR3 DNA reads as TGTGCCAGCAGCTTAACGCTACTACTCAACTACGAGCAGTACTTC.

CDR3 nucleotide sequence: TGTGCCAGCAGTTCCCCTGGGACAGGGGGCTCCTATGGCTACACCTTC. It specifies CASSSPGTGGSYGYTF. J is TRBJ1-2 and V is TRBV28, with TRBD1 matching 12 bases. The V gene's germline CDR1 is MDHEN and CDR2 SYDVKM. The CDR3 is 16 amino acids. Germline trimming cut 4 bases from V and 4 bases from J; bases unmatched to any gene: 7.

The gene calls are TRBV5-1 and TRBJ2-1; 9 bases agree with TRBD2. The trim removed 3 bases at V and 7 bases at J, leaving 5 bases unmatched. Per germline, CDR1 SGHRS and CDR2 YFSETQ. This CDR3 spans 14 amino acids. The CDR3 here is CASSWVAGENEQFF. The CDR3 region has the DNA TGCGCCAGCAGCTGGGTAGCGGGAGAGAATGAGCAGTTCTTC.

This clone showed up just once. This rearrangement joins TRBV5-1 to TRBJ1-3; D ambiguous. V shed 2 bases and J shed 3 bases, with 9 bases lying between them. The CDR3 covers 14 residues. The V gene's germline CDR1 is SGHRS and CDR2 YFSETQ. CDR3 sequence (DNA): TGCGCCAGCAGCTTAGCGGGGTATGGAAACACCATATATTTT. Translating gives CASSLAGYGNTIYF.

V and J are TRBV4-1 and TRBJ2-7; 9 nucleotides match TRBD1. Germline V gives CDR1 MGHRA, CDR2 YSYEKL. This CDR3 is built from 16 residues. Trimming removed 3 bases from V and 2 bases from J; junction bases left unmatched: 8. This CDR3 reads CASSHIQGQGPYEQYF. CDR3 coding DNA: TGCGCCAGCAGCCATATCCAAGGACAGGGGCCCTACGAGCAGTACTTC.

A word on this clone: Other DNA variants within this sample encode the same CDR3. The chain couples TRBV6-1 to TRBJ1-3, with D perhaps TRBD1 (5 bases). Trimming left V 5 bases short and J 0 bases short, with 11 bases between. The CDR3 spans 15 residues. Germline CDR1 MNHNS, CDR2 SASEGT. The CDR3 DNA sequence: TGTGCCAGCAGTAGAGAAGACAGCTCTGGAAACACCATATATTTT. It is translated as CASSREDSSGNTIYF.

The chain recombines TRBV7-9 with TRBJ1-2; 7 nucleotides match TRBD1. The CDR3 consists of 15 residues. CDR1 SEHNR and CDR2 FQNEAQ come from the germline V gene (reference sequence). The J segment lost 8 bases and the V segment lost 1 base, leaving 10 bases of the junction unmatched. The CDR3 loop is CASSLVVPTGLGYTF. The DNA for the CDR3 is TGTGCCAGCAGCTTAGTAGTTCCGACAGGGCTCGGCTACACCTTC.

The J gene is TRBJ2-1, the V gene TRBV29-1; 10 bases agree with TRBD2. CDR1 is SQVTM, CDR2 ANQGSEA, per germline. Unmatched junction bases numbered 7, after V lost 4 bases and J lost 4 bases. This CDR3 region has 15 residues. CDR3 protein: CSVGPSGRFYNEQFF. The CDR3, as DNA: TGCAGCGTTGGGCCTAGCGGGAGATTTTACAATGAGCAGTTCTTC.

In its sample, this clone was seen once. The genes are TRBV30 and TRBJ2-1, with TRBD2 matching over 8 bases. CDR1 and CDR2 from the germline V gene are GTSNPN and SVGIG (reference sequence). V lost 6 bases, J lost 9 bases, and 10 bases stayed unmatched. The length of the CDR3 is 13 residues. CDR3 protein: CACGAGLEREQFF. The CDR3 nucleotides are TGTGCCTGTGGGGCGGGACTAGAGCGTGAGCAGTTCTTC.

The chain combines TRBV6-1 with TRBJ1-1; D is possibly TRBD1 (6 bases). CDR1 is MNHNS, CDR2 SASEGT, per germline. The CDR3 consists of 13 residues. The V gene lost 4 bases and the J gene lost 1 base, with 7 bases spanning the gap. The CDR3 region has the DNA TGTGCCAGCAGTGGACAGGAGAACACTGAAGCTTTCTTT. Its translation is CASSGQENTEAFF.

J is TRBJ2-7 and V is TRBV6-6; 7 bases map to TRBD1. The CDR3 length is 16 residues. After removal of 0 bases from V and 3 bases from J, the junction contained 8 bases not matched to a gene. CDR1 and CDR2 (germline): MNHNY, SVGAGI (reference sequence). CDR3 protein: CASSYSPRTGGYEQYF. The CDR3 nucleotides read TGTGCCAGCAGTTACTCCCCGAGGACAGGCGGCTACGAGCAGTACTTC.

This sequence joins TRBV2 and TRBJ2-7, with D maybe TRBD1 (5 bases). The CDR3 has 14 amino acids. Germline V gene lookup returns CDR1 SNHLY and CDR2 FYNNEI. Trimming pared 6 bases from V and 3 bases from J, leaving 15 bases between. In DNA, the CDR3 is TGTGCCAGCAGATTACGGACAAGCGACTACGAGCAGTACTTC. Protein: CASRLRTSDYEQYF. The full variable domain, rest sourced from reference TRBV2 and TRBJ2-7, is EPEVTQTPSHQVTQMGQEVILRCVPISNHLYFYWYRQILGQKVEFLVSFYNNEISEKSEIFDDQFSVERPDGSNFTLKIRSTKLEDSAMYFCASRLRTSDYEQYFGPGTRLTVT.

The V and J genes are TRBV4-1 and TRBJ2-5; 12 bases line up with TRBD2. This CDR3 has 18 residues. In germline, CDR1 is MGHRA, CDR2 YSYEKL. The junction had 20 bases not matched to a gene; V was cut back by 4 bases and J by 11 bases. The CDR3 spells CASSPRLAGGPPIRGQYF. CDR3 DNA: TGCGCCAGCAGCCCGAGGCTAGCGGGAGGGCCTCCCATACGTGGGCAGTACTTC.